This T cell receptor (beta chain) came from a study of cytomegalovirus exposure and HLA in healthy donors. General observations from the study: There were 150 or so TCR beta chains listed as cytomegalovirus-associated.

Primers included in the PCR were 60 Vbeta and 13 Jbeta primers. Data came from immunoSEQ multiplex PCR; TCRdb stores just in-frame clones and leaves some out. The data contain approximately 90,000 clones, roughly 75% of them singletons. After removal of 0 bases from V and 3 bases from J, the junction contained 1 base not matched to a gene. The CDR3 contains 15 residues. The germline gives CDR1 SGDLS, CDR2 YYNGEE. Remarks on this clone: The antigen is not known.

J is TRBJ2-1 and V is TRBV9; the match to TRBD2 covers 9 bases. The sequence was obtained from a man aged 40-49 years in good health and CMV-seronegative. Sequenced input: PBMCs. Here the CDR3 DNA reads TGTGCCAGCAGCGTAGCGCGGGGGGGCTACAATGAGCAGTTCTTC. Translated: CASSVARGGYNEQFF.